The clone carrying this T cell receptor (beta chain) was observed at least ten times. No antigen is known for it. This entry belongs to a study of T cells in Graves' hyperthyroidism and ophthalmopathy. Amplification targeted TCR beta CDR3 regions from RNA transcripts. HTBI primers drove first-round RT-PCR of the TCR CDR3. TCRdb itself ran the multiplex PCR reads through MiXCR, one entry per CDR3 protein. The sample lists fewer than 650,000 distinct CDR3 sequences, roughly 15% occurring once. Study-wide results and caveats: Prediction of ophthalmopathy progression came a median roughly 6.4 months pre-onset. Researchers found most expanded thyroid clonotypes above 0.001 in blood as well.

The CDR3 length is 11 residues. V was pared by 3 bases and J by 9 bases, with 8 bases between. The specimen was blood. The sequence was obtained from a woman in her thirties or forties with Graves' ophthalmopathy. This rearrangement joins TRBV12-3 or TRBV12-4 to TRBJ1-1; the D is unclear. This CDR3 is CASSLREKAFF. Here the CDR3 DNA reads TGTGCCAGCAGTTTGAGGGAAAAAGCTTTCTTT.